Below are 3 T cell receptor beta chains sequenced from a single sample in a study of shared clonotypes between healthy human individuals. Assay used: immunoSEQ multiplex PCR; TCRdb lists only in-frame clones, some missing. This sample has a few million clones; around nine tenths occur once, and the top ten carry around 0.14%. Sequencing was done on a sample of naive CD4+ T cells sorted from blood. The subset here: CD45RA+ positively selected. The receptors originated from a man aged 18 to 30 in good health.

The V call is TRBV9, the J call TRBJ2-7, with TRBD1 matching 8 bases. The J segment lost 3 bases and the V segment lost 4 bases, leaving 6 bases of the junction unmatched. The CDR3 extends over 14 amino acids. Looked up from germline, CDR1 is SGDLS and CDR2 is YYNGEE. The CDR3 region has the DNA TGTGCCAGCAGCAGACAGGGGCCTAGCTACGAGCAGTACTTC. As protein: CASSRQGPSYEQYF.

This chain uses TRBV28 with TRBJ2-7; 7 nucleotides match TRBD1. In germline, CDR1 is MDHEN, CDR2 SYDVKM. The CDR3 has 16 amino acids. Trimming took 3 bases from V and 4 from J; bases not matched to a gene: 12. The CDR3 nucleotides are TGTGCCAGCAGTTTTTCTTGGACAGGCGTCGCTTACGAGCAGTACTTC. Protein sequence: CASSFSWTGVAYEQYF.

Turning to this clone: Other nucleotide sequences in the sample specify the same CDR3. V and J are TRBV27 and TRBJ1-2, with D unclear. This CDR3 spans 13 amino acids. The germline V gene encodes CDR1 MNHEY and CDR2 SMNVEV (reference sequence). Deletions cut 0 bases from V and 0 bases from J, with 2 bases between. CDR3 region: CASSLSSNYGYTF. For the CDR3, the DNA is TGTGCCAGCAGTTTATCGTCTAACTATGGCTACACCTTC.